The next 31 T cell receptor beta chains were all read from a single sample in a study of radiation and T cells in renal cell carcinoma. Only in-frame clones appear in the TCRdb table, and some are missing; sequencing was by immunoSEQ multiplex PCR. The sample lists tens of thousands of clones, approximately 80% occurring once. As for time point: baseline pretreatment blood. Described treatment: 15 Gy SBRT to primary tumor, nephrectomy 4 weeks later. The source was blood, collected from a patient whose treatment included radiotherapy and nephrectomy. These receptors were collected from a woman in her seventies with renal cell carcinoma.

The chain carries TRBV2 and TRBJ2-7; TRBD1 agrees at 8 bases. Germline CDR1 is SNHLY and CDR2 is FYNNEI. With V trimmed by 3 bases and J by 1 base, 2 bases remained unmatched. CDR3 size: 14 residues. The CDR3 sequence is CASSDWDRSYEQYF. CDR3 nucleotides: TGTGCCAGCAGTGATTGGGACAGGTCCTACGAGCAGTACTTC.

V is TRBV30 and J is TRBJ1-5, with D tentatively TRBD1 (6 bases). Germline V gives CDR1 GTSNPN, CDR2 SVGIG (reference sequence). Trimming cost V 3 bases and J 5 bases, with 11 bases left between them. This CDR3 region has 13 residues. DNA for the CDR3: TGTGCCTGGAGCGGGACATCGGATCAGCCCCAGCATTTT. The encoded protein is CAWSGTSDQPQHF. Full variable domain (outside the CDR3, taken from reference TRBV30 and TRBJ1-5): SQTIHQWPATLVQPVGSPLSLECTVEGTSNPNLYWYRQAAGRGLQLLFYSVGIGQISSEVPQNLSASRPQDRQFILSSKKLLLSDSGFYLCAWSGTSDQPQHFGDGTRLSIL.

CDR3 region: CASSQVDLRTGGKEQPQHF. CDR3 coding DNA: TGCGCCAGCAGCCAAGTAGACCTTCGGACAGGGGGCAAGGAACAGCCCCAGCATTTT. This chain uses TRBV4-1 with TRBJ1-5, with 11 bases identical to TRBD1. With V trimmed by 1 base and J by 7 bases, 15 bases remained unmatched. The CDR3 consists of 19 residues. CDR1 and CDR2 from the germline V gene are MGHRA and YSYEKL.

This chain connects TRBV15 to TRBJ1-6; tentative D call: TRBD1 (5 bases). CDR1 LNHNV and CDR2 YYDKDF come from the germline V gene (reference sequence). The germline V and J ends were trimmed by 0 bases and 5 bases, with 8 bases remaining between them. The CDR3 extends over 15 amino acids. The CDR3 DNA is TGTGCCACCAGCAGAGATATCAGGGATAATTCACCCCTCCACTTT. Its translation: CATSRDIRDNSPLHF.

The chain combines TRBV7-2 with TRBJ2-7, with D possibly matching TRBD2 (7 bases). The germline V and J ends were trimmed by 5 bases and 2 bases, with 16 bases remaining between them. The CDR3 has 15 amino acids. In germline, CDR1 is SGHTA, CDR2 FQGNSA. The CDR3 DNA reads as TGTGCCAGCAGCCTTTCCCGGGGGGCCCCCTACGAGCAGTACTTC. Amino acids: CASSLSRGAPYEQYF.

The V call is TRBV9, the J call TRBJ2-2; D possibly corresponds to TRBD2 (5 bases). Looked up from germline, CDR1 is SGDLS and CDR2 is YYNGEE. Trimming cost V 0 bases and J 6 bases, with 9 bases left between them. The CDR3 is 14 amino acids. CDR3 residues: CASSVEAGAGELFF. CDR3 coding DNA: TGTGCCAGCAGCGTAGAGGCGGGCGCCGGGGAGCTGTTTTTT.

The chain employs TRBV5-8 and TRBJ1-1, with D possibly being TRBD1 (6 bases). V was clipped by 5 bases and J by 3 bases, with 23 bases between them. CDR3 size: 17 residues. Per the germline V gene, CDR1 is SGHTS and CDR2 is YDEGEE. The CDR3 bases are TGTGCCAGCAGAGCCGGAGGGGGGGGCGAGGAGTACACTGAAGCTTTCTTT. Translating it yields CASRAGGGGEEYTEAFF. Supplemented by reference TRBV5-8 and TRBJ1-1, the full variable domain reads EAGVTQSPTHLIKTRGQQATLRCSPISGHTSVYWYQQALGLGLQFLLWYDEGEERNRGNFPPRFSGRQFPNYSSELNVNALELEDSALYLCASRAGGGGEEYTEAFFGQGTRLTVV.

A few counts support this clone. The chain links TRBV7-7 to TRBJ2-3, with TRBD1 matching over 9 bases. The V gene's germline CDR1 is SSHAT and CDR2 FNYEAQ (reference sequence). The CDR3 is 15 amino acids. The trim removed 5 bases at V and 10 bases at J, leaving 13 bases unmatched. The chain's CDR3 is CASSLGQGLGVSQYF. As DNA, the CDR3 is TGTGCCAGCAGCCTTGGACAGGGGCTCGGTGTATCGCAGTATTTT.

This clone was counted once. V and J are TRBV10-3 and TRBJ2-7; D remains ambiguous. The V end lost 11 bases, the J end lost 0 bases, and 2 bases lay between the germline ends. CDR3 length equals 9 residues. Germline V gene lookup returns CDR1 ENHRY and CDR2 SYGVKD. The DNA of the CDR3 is TGTGCCCACTCCTACGAGCAGTACTTC. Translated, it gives CAHSYEQYF.

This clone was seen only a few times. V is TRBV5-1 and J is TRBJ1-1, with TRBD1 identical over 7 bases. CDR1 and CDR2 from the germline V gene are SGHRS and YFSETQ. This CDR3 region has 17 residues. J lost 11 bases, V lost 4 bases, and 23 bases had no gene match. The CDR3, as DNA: TGCGCCAGCAGCCAATCATCCTCAGGTGCGGACAGGCAGTTGGCTTTCTTT. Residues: CASSQSSSGADRQLAFF.

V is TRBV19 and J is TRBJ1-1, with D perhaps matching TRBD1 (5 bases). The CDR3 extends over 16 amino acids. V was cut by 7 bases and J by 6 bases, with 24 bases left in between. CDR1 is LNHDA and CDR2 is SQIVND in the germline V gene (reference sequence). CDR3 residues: CASTSSYQVWGSEAFF. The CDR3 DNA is TGTGCCAGTACCTCCTCGTATCAGGTATGGGGGTCTGAAGCTTTCTTT.

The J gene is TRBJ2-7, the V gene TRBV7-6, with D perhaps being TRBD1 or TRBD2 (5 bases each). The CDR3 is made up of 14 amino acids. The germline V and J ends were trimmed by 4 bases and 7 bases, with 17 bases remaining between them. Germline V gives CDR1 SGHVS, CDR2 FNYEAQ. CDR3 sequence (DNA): TGTGCCAGCAGCTCACCCCGTTCGGGGCGGGAGCAGTACTTC. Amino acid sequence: CASSSPRSGREQYF.

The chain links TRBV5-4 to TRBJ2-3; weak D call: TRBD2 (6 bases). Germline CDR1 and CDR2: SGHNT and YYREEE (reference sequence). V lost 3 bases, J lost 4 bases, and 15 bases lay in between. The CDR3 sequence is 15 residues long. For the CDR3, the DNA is TGTGCCAGCAGCTCCGGAGGGACCGGGCCAGATACGCAGTATTTT. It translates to CASSSGGTGPDTQYF.

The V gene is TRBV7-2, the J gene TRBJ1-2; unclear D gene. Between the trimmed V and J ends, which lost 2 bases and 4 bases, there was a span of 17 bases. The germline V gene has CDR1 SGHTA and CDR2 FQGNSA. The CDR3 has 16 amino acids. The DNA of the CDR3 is TGTGCCAGCAGCTTATATATTCCTCCCGGCCCCTATGGCTACACCTTC. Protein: CASSLYIPPGPYGYTF. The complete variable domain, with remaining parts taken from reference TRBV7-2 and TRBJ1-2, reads GAGVSQSPSNKVTEKGKDVELRCDPISGHTALYWYRQSLGQGLEFLIYFQGNSAPDKSGLPSDRFSAERTGGSVSTLTIQRTQQEDSAVYLCASSLYIPPGPYGYTFGSGTRLTVV.

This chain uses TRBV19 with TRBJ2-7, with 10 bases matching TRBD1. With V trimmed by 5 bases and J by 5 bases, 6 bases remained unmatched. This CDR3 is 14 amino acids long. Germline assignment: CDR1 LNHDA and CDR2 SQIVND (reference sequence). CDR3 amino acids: CASSWGQGRDEQYF. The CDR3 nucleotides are TGTGCCAGTAGTTGGGGACAGGGGCGGGACGAGCAGTACTTC.

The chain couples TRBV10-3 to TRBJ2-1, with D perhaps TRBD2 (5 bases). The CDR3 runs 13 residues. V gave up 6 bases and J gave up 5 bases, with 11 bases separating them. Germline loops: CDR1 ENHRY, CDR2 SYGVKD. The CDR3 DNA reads TGTGCCATCAGACGCCAGGAGGACAATGAGCAGTTCTTC. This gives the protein CAIRRQEDNEQFF.

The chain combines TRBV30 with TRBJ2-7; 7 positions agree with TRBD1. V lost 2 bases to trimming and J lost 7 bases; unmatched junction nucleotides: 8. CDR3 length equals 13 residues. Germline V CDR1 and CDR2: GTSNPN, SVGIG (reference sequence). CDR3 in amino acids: CAWSLKGAREQYF. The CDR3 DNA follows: TGTGCCTGGAGTCTCAAGGGGGCAAGGGAGCAGTACTTC.

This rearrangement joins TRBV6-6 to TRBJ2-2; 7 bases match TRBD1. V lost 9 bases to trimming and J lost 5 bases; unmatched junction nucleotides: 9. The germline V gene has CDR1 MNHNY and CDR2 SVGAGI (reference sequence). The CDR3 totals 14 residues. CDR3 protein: CASALGGATGELFF. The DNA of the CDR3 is TGTGCCAGTGCTCTAGGGGGCGCAACCGGGGAGCTGTTTTTT.

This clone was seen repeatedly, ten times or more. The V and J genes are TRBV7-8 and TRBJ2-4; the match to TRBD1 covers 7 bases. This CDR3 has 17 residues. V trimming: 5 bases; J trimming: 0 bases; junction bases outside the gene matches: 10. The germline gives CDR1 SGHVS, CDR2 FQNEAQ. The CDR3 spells CASSANDRALAKNIQYF. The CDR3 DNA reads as TGTGCCAGCAGCGCAAATGACAGGGCTCTAGCCAAAAACATTCAGTACTTC.

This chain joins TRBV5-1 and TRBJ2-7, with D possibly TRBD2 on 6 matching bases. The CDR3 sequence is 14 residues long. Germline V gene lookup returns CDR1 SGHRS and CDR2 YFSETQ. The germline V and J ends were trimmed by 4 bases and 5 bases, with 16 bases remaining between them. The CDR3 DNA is TGCGCCAGCAGCCGGATGACTAGTTCCAACGAGCAGTACTTC. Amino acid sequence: CASSRMTSSNEQYF.

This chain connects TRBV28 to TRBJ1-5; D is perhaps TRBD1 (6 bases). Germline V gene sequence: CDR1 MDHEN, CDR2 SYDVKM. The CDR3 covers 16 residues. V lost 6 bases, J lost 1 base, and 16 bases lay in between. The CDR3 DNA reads TGTGCCAGCAGGTATCCAGGGGCGACAAGCAATCAGCCCCAGCATTTT. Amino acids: CASRYPGATSNQPQHF.

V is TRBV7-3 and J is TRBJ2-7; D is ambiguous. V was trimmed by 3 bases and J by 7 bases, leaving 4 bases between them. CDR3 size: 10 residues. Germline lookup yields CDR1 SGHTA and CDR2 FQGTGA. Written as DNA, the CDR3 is TGTGCCAGCAGCTTTGGGGAGCAGTACTTC. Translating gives CASSFGEQYF.

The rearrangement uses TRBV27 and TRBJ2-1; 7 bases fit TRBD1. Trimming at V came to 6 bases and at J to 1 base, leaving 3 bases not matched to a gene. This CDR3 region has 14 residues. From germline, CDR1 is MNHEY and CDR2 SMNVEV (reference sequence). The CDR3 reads CASRKQGSYNEQFF. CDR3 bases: TGTGCCAGCAGAAAACAGGGGTCCTACAATGAGCAGTTCTTC.

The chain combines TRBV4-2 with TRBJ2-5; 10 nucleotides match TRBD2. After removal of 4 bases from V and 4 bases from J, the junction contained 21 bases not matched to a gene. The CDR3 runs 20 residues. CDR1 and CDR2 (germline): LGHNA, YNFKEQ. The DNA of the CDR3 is TGTGCCAGCAGCCGAGCGAAGCGGGAGGGAACTATGGTCGGTTCAGAGACCCAGTACTTC. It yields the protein CASSRAKREGTMVGSETQYF.

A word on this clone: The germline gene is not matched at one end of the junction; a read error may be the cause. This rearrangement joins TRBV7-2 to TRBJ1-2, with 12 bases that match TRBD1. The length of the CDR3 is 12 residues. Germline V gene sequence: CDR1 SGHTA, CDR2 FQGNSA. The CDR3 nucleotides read TGTGCCAGCAGCGCAGGGACAGGGGGCTTCTCCTTC. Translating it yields CASSAGTGGFSF.

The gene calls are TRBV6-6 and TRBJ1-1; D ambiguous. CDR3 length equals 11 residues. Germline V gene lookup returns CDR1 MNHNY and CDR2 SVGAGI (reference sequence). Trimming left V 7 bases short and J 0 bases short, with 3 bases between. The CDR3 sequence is CASKLNTEAFF. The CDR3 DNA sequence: TGTGCCAGCAAACTGAACACTGAAGCTTTCTTT.

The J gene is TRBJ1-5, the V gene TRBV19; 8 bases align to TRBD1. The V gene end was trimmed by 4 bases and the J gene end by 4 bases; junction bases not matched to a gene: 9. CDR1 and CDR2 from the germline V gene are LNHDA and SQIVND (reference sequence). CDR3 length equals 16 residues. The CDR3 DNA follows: TGTGCCAGTAGTACGACGGGGACAGGTTCGAATCAGCCCCAGCATTTT. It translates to CASSTTGTGSNQPQHF.

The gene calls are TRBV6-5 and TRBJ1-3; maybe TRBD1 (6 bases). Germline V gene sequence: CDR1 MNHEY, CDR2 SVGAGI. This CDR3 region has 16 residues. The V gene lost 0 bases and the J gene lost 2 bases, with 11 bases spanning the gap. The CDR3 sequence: CASSYSGQIPGNTIYF. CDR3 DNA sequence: TGTGCCAGCAGTTACTCCGGACAGATACCTGGAAACACCATATATTTT.

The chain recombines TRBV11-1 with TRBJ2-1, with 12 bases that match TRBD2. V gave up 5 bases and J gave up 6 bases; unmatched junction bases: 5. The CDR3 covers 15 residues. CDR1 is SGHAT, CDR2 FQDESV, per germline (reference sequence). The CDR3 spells CASSPGTSGLNEQFF. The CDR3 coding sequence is TGTGCCAGCAGCCCCGGGACTAGCGGGCTCAATGAGCAGTTCTTC.

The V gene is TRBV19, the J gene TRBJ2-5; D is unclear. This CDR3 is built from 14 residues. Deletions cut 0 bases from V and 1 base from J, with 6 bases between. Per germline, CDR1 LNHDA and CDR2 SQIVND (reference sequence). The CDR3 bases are TGTGCCAGTAGTATAGAGGCGTTCCAAGAGACCCAGTACTTC. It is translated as CASSIEAFQETQYF.

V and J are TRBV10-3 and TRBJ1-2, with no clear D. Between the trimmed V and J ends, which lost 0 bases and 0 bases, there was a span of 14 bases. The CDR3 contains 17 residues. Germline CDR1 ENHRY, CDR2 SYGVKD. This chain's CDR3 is CAISESWKREANYGYTF. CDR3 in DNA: TGTGCCATCAGTGAGTCGTGGAAACGGGAAGCTAACTATGGCTACACCTTC.